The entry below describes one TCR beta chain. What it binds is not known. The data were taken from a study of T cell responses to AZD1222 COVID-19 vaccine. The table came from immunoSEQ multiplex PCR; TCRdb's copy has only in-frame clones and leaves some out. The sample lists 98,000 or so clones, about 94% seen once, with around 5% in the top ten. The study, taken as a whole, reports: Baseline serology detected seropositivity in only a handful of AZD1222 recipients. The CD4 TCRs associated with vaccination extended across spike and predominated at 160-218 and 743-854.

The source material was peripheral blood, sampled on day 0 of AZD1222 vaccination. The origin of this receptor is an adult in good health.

CDR3 coding DNA: TGCAGCGTTGAGGCCTCCGGGACCCCAACTGGCTACACCTTC. It encodes CSVEASGTPTGYTF. The chain links TRBV29-1 to TRBJ1-2, with a tentative D call TRBD1 (5 bases). Trimming took 3 bases from V and 7 from J, leaving 18 bases between them. Germline-derived CDR1 and CDR2 are SQVTM and ANQGSEA. This CDR3 has 14 residues. The full variable domain, in which reference TRBV29-1 and TRBJ1-2 provide the parts outside the CDR3, is SAVISQKPSRDICQRGTSLTIQCQVDSQVTMMFWYRQQPGQSLTLIATANQGSEATYESGFVIDKFPISRPNLTFSTLTVSNMSPEDSSIYLCSVEASGTPTGYTFGSGTRLTVV.